A single sample gave rise to the 25 T cell receptor beta chains below, sequenced in a study of blood T cell repertoires in COVID-19. Measured with immunoSEQ multiplex PCR; TCRdb has only the in-frame clones, and not every one. The repertoire holds 200,000 to 250,000 clones, with 80% to 85% as singletons. The sequencing sample was made of peripheral blood. All receptors come from a man aged 25-45 years with active or convalescent COVID-19.

This chain uses TRBV7-6 with TRBJ2-3, with TRBD2 as a possible D gene (7 bases). This CDR3 is built from 17 residues. Trimming removed 3 bases at V and 0 bases at J, with 16 bases between. Germline V CDR1 and CDR2: SGHVS, FNYEAQ. CDR3 DNA: TGTGCCAGCAGCTTCGGGCGGGGGCCCCGGAGCACAGATACGCAGTATTTT. Its protein product is CASSFGRGPRSTDTQYF.

In DNA form, the CDR3 reads TGTGCCAGCAGCCAAAGGGGTAGGGGATCCGATACGCAGTATTTT. It translates to CASSQRGRGSDTQYF. V is TRBV3-1 (or the pseudogene TRBV3-2) and J is TRBJ2-3, with a weak D call TRBD1 (5 bases). This CDR3 spans 15 amino acids. Deletions cut 2 bases from V and 6 bases from J, with 15 bases between. Germline V gives CDR1 LGHDT, CDR2 YNNKEL (reference sequence).

This rearrangement joins TRBV4-3 to TRBJ1-2; no reliable D call. From germline, CDR1 is LGHNA and CDR2 YSLEER. The CDR3 spans 16 residues. Between the trimmed V and J ends, which lost 0 bases and 4 bases, there was a span of 15 bases. The DNA of the CDR3 is TGCGCCAGCAGCCAAGATACGTCCGACTCGCGCTATGGCTACACCTTC. Amino acids: CASSQDTSDSRYGYTF.

The rearrangement joins TRBV2 to TRBJ2-7; D is possibly TRBD2 (6 bases). V was pared by 3 bases and J by 1 base, with 13 bases between. The germline gives CDR1 SNHLY, CDR2 FYNNEI. The length of the CDR3 is 15 residues. The CDR3 region has the DNA TGTGCCAGCAGTGAGTCGATCGGGGGTTCCTACGAGCAGTACTTC. Translation gives CASSESIGGSYEQYF.

The rearrangement uses TRBV19 and TRBJ1-3, with D possibly matching TRBD1 (5 bases). V lost 9 bases, J lost 4 bases, and 10 bases lay in between. This CDR3 spans 12 amino acids. CDR1 LNHDA and CDR2 SQIVND come from the germline V gene (reference sequence). The CDR3 region is CASRVGGNTIYF. In nucleotides, the CDR3 is TGTGCCAGCAGGGTTGGAGGAAACACCATATATTTT.

The J gene is TRBJ2-1, the V gene TRBV9, with D tentatively TRBD2 (6 bases). V dropped 0 bases and J dropped 5 bases, with 27 bases sitting between them. Germline CDR1 reads SGDLS; CDR2 reads YYNGEE. The CDR3 extends over 20 amino acids. CDR3 in DNA: TGTGCCAGCAGCGTAGGACAGCCTGGGGGGAGGAGAAGGGAGGACAATGAGCAGTTCTTC. Translation: CASSVGQPGGRRREDNEQFF.

The table lists this clone with a count of one. The chain joins TRBV14 to TRBJ2-6, with a possible D match to TRBD1 (5 bases). CDR3 length equals 16 residues. Germline V gives CDR1 SGHDN, CDR2 FVKESK. V was pared by 2 bases and J by 0 bases, with 8 bases between. CDR3 protein: CASSQLGLSGANVLTF. CDR3 in DNA: TGTGCCAGCAGCCAATTGGGGCTCTCTGGGGCCAACGTCCTGACTTTC.

V usage is TRBV9 and J usage is TRBJ1-2; 9 bases are a match to TRBD1. V dropped 0 bases and J dropped 6; count of bases not matched to a gene: 9. The germline gives CDR1 SGDLS, CDR2 YYNGEE. This CDR3 is 16 amino acids long. This CDR3 is CASSVATRTGEDGYTF. CDR3 nucleotides: TGTGCCAGCAGCGTAGCTACCCGGACAGGGGAGGATGGCTACACCTTC.

The rearrangement links TRBV14 to TRBJ2-5, with TRBD2 matching 12 bases. Per germline, CDR1 SGHDN and CDR2 FVKESK. This CDR3 is 16 amino acids long. The V gene end was trimmed by 4 bases and the J gene end by 5 bases; junction bases not matched to a gene: 8. CDR3: CASSPRLAGAAETQYF. CDR3 sequence (DNA): TGTGCCAGCAGCCCACGACTAGCGGGGGCGGCGGAGACCCAGTACTTC.

This clone appeared a few times. The gene calls are TRBV28 and TRBJ1-2, with 11 positions matching TRBD1. The CDR3 spans 15 residues. Trimming took 5 bases from V and 7 from J; bases not matched to a gene: 9. The germline V gene encodes CDR1 MDHEN and CDR2 SYDVKM. The CDR3 loop is CASSEGQGVRSGYTF. Written as DNA, the CDR3 is TGTGCCAGCAGTGAGGGACAGGGGGTGAGGAGTGGCTACACCTTC.

The V call is TRBV25-1, the J call TRBJ2-3; no definite D call. V was trimmed by 4 bases and J by 0 bases, leaving 11 bases between them. CDR3 length equals 15 residues. Germline V lookup: CDR1 MGHDK, CDR2 SYGVNS. The CDR3 sequence is CASSVATASTDTQYF. DNA for the CDR3: TGTGCCAGCAGTGTTGCAACAGCTAGCACAGATACGCAGTATTTT. The full variable domain, rest sourced from reference TRBV25-1 and TRBJ2-3, is EADIYQTPRYLVIGTGKKITLECSQTMGHDKMYWYQQDPGMELHLIHYSYGVNSTEKGDLSSESTVSRIRTEHFPLTLESARPSHTSQYLCASSVATASTDTQYFGPGTRLTVL.

V usage is TRBV6-5 and J usage is TRBJ1-5, with 12 bases identical to TRBD1. CDR1 and CDR2 (germline): MNHEY, SVGAGI. This CDR3 has 15 residues. Trimming removed 5 bases from V and 6 bases from J; junction bases left unmatched: 5. CDR3 protein: CASSSRDRGLQPQHF. CDR3 in DNA: TGTGCCAGCAGTAGCCGGGACAGGGGGCTTCAGCCCCAGCATTTT.

V and J are TRBV6-1 and TRBJ2-3; 9 bases fit TRBD1. Trimming at V came to 2 bases and at J to 0 bases, leaving 9 bases not matched to a gene. Per germline, CDR1 MNHNS and CDR2 SASEGT. This CDR3 has 18 residues. CDR3 amino acids: CASSESTGTGFSTDTQYF. CDR3 nucleotide sequence: TGTGCCAGCAGTGAATCGACCGGGACAGGGTTTAGCACAGATACGCAGTATTTT.

J is TRBJ1-2 and V is TRBV19; weak D call: TRBD1 (6 bases). Between the trimmed V and J ends, which lost 5 bases and 10 bases, there was a span of 20 bases. CDR1 and CDR2 from the germline V gene are LNHDA and SQIVND (reference sequence). The CDR3 sequence is 14 residues long. The CDR3 loop reads CASSWTTGPRNYTF. The CDR3 nucleotides are TGTGCCAGTAGTTGGACGACAGGCCCGAGGAACTACACCTTC.

The chain's CDR3 is CASSRNRESTYEQYF. CDR3 DNA sequence: TGCGCCAGCAGCCGGAACAGGGAGTCGACCTACGAGCAGTACTTC. The gene calls are TRBV4-3 and TRBJ2-7, with D possibly matching TRBD1 (6 bases). The germline CDR1 and CDR2 sequences are LGHNA and YSLEER. This CDR3 is 15 amino acids long. Trimming shortened V by 4 bases and J by 2 bases, and 15 bases separated the two germline ends.

This clone occurred a few times. The chain has TRBV4-3 and TRBJ2-3; D is perhaps TRBD1 (6 bases). Germline values: CDR1 LGHNA, CDR2 YSLEER. The CDR3 runs 19 residues. Trimming left V 3 bases short and J 0 bases short, with 22 bases between. Here the CDR3 reads CASSHLQGALRYSTDTQYF. CDR3 nucleotides: TGCGCCAGCAGCCATCTACAGGGCGCGCTCCGTTATAGCACAGATACGCAGTATTTT.

V is TRBV6-5 and J is TRBJ1-1; no firm D call. The CDR3 runs 15 residues. The germline CDR1 and CDR2 sequences are MNHEY and SVGAGI. Trimming removed 7 bases from V and 1 base from J, with 16 bases in between. The CDR3 nucleotides read TGTGCCAGCATTAGTACCCAGACAAGGAACACTGAAGCTTTCTTT. It codes for CASISTQTRNTEAFF.

The chain links TRBV28 to TRBJ1-6; D possibly corresponds to TRBD1 (5 bases). This CDR3 region has 16 residues. The germline V gene encodes CDR1 MDHEN and CDR2 SYDVKM. The V end was cut by 6 bases, the J end by 0 bases, with 12 bases between. CDR3 DNA sequence: TGTGCCAGCAGCCCGGGGGGGGACTCCTATAATTCACCCCTCCACTTT. This codes for CASSPGGDSYNSPLHF.

The chain employs TRBV4-3 and TRBJ2-1; possibly TRBD2 for D (6 bases). Between the trimmed V and J ends, which lost 0 bases and 3 bases, there was a span of 15 bases. The germline gives CDR1 LGHNA, CDR2 YSLEER. The length of the CDR3 is 17 residues. In nucleotides, the CDR3 is TGCGCCAGCAGCCAAGAGGGGGGTTCGGGCCGCTACAATGAGCAGTTCTTC. Its translation is CASSQEGGSGRYNEQFF.

The CDR3 DNA reads TGTGCCAGCAGCTCCCACTCCGGGGTACAAGAGACCCAGTACTTC. Protein: CASSSHSGVQETQYF. The gene calls are TRBV21-1 and TRBJ2-5; no check of the table's D call, TRBD2, against the DNA was made. TRBV21-1 is a listed pseudogene. The CDR3 is 15 residues long.

The CDR3, as DNA: TGCGCCAGCAGCTCAAGACAGGGCGACTACGAGCAGTACTTC. This gives the protein CASSSRQGDYEQYF. J is TRBJ2-7 and V is TRBV5-1; TRBD1 agrees at 7 bases. The germline V gene has CDR1 SGHRS and CDR2 YFSETQ. V lost 3 bases and J lost 3; bases outside the gene matches: 6. This CDR3 region has 14 residues.

V usage is TRBV6-5 and J usage is TRBJ2-5; 9 nucleotides match TRBD2. CDR1 is MNHEY and CDR2 is SVGAGI in the germline V gene. With V trimmed by 7 bases and J by 4 bases, 7 bases remained unmatched. The CDR3 contains 14 residues. The CDR3 is CASNQRGVRETQYF. The DNA for the CDR3 is TGTGCCAGCAACCAGCGGGGGGTTCGAGAGACCCAGTACTTC.

The V and J genes are TRBV25-1 and TRBJ1-5, with a weak D call TRBD1 (5 bases). CDR1 and CDR2 (germline): MGHDK, SYGVNS. The CDR3 sequence is 14 residues long. V lost 8 bases and J lost 1, with 12 bases in between. The CDR3 nucleotides read TGTGCCAGCTCTTTTAAGGGGAGCAATCAGCCCCAGCATTTT. Protein: CASSFKGSNQPQHF.

The chain carries TRBV9 and TRBJ1-2; possibly TRBD1 for D (6 bases). V was clipped by 0 bases and J by 5 bases, with 14 bases between them. CDR1 is SGDLS, CDR2 YYNGEE, per germline. The CDR3 extends over 15 amino acids. As DNA, the CDR3 is TGTGCCAGCAGCGTAGGCCCGGGACAACATTATGGCTACACCTTC. Amino acid sequence: CASSVGPGQHYGYTF.

The V and J genes are TRBV11-3 and TRBJ1-5; 8 positions match TRBD1. The CDR3 has 18 residues. Germline trimming cut 1 base from V and 2 bases from J; bases unmatched to any gene: 10. CDR1 and CDR2 from the germline V gene are SGHNT and YENEEA. CDR3 DNA sequence: TGTGCCAGCAGCTTAGTCCAGGGGGCTCCGATAGGCAATCAGCCCCAGCATTTT. Its protein is CASSLVQGAPIGNQPQHF.